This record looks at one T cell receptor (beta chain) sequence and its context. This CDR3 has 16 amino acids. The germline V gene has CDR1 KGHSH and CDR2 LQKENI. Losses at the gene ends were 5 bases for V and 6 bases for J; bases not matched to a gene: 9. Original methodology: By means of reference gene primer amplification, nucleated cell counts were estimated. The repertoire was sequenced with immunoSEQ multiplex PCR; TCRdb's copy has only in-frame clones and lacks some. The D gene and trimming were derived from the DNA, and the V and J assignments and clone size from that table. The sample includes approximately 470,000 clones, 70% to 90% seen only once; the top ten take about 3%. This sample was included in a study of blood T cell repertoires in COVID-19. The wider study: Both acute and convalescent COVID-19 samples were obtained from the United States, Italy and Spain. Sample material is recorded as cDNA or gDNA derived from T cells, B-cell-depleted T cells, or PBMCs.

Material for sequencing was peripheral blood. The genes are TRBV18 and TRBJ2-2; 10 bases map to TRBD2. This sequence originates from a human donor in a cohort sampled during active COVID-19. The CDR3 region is CASSALAGVFSGELFF. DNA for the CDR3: TGTGCCAGCTCAGCCCTAGCGGGAGTCTTCTCCGGGGAGCTGTTTTTT.